This is a list of T cell receptor beta chains from one sample in a study of blood T cell repertoires in COVID-19. The table came from immunoSEQ multiplex PCR; TCRdb's copy has only in-frame clones and leaves some out. The sample consists of roughly 300,000 clones, over 85% of them appearing once. Material for sequencing was peripheral blood. The receptors here all came from a woman aged 25 to 39 with COVID-19, enrolled during active disease. Each CDR3 is given with its conserved first and last residue. A D gene is named only where the DNA matches it firmly. Size is stated for part of the rows, as once, few or many counts, or as a class when the clone is expanded.

size	V	D	J	CDR3	DNA
once	TRBV5-4	.	TRBJ1-2	CASSRGVLGANYGYTF	TGTGCCAGCAGCCGTGGGGTTCTGGGGGCAAACTATGGCTACACCTTC
.	TRBV6-6	TRBD1	TRBJ2-1	CASSPTGQRNEQFF	TGTGCCAGCAGTCCCACGGGACAGAGAAATGAGCAGTTCTTC
once	TRBV5-1	TRBD2	TRBJ2-3	CASSLNGGTATDTQYF	TGCGCCAGCAGCTTGAACGGGGGGACTGCCACAGATACGCAGTATTTT
.	TRBV5-1	.	TRBJ2-5	CASSLELSQETQYF	TGCGCCAGCAGCTTGGAACTATCACAAGAGACCCAGTACTTC
.	TRBV5-6	TRBD1	TRBJ2-3	CASRRTGGTDTQYF	TGTGCCAGCAGGAGAACAGGGGGTACAGATACGCAGTATTTT
.	TRBV28	TRBD1	TRBJ1-2	CASSLTGLYGYTF	TGTGCCAGCAGTTTGACAGGGCTCTATGGCTACACCTTC
once	TRBV2	.	TRBJ2-6	CARQGGPTGSSNVLTF	TGTGCCAGACAGGGGGGGCCGACAGGCTCATCCAACGTCCTGACTTTC
.	TRBV3-1/TRBV3-2	TRBD2	TRBJ2-1	CASSLRTSGGRNNEQFF	TGTGCCAGCAGCCTCCGGACTAGCGGGGGCCGCAACAATGAGCAGTTCTTC
.	TRBV27	.	TRBJ2-6	CASSLFKTGANVLTF	TGTGCCAGCAGTTTATTCAAAACTGGGGCCAACGTCCTGACTTTC
.	TRBV28	.	TRBJ1-2	CASSPHQAGQRHGYTF	TGTGCCAGCAGTCCCCACCAAGCGGGGCAGAGGCACGGCTACACCTTC
.	TRBV2	TRBD1	TRBJ1-4	CASSRQGPATNEKLFF	TGTGCCAGCAGTCGACAGGGCCCTGCAACTAATGAAAAACTGTTTTTT
.	TRBV4-3	.	TRBJ1-1	CASSQAGNTEAFF	TGCGCCAGCAGCCAAGCGGGGAACACTGAAGCTTTCTTT
.	TRBV2	TRBD1	TRBJ1-2	CASRTRQGAGGYGYTF	TGTGCCAGCAGGACGAGACAGGGGGCGGGAGGCTATGGCTACACCTTC
.	TRBV6-5	.	TRBJ2-2	CASSYEPGLNTGELFF	TGTGCCAGCAGTTACGAGCCAGGTCTGAACACCGGGGAGCTGTTTTTT
.	TRBV5-1	.	TRBJ2-6	CASSPAGPGANVLTF	TGCGCCAGCAGCCCCGCAGGGCCCGGGGCCAACGTCCTGACTTTC
.	TRBV5-1	.	TRBJ2-3	CASRTGTDTQYF	TGCGCCAGCAGAACAGGGACAGATACGCAGTATTTT
.	TRBV2	.	TRBJ2-1	CASSVETGYNEQFF	TGTGCCAGCAGTGTTGAGACTGGCTACAATGAGCAGTTCTTC
.	TRBV7-9	TRBD1	TRBJ1-2	CASSLSAGQNYGYTF	TGTGCCAGCAGCTTATCTGCGGGACAGAACTATGGCTACACCTTC
.	TRBV19	.	TRBJ1-5	CATMAGQFSNQPQHF	TGTGCCACCATGGCAGGACAGTTTAGCAATCAGCCCCAGCATTTT
.	TRBV19	.	TRBJ1-4	CASSILRVRGDSNEKLFF	TGTGCCAGTAGTATTCTTCGGGTCAGGGGCGACTCGAATGAAAAACTGTTTTTT
.	TRBV6-2/TRBV6-3	TRBD1	TRBJ2-5	CASSYSGGAVAQYF	TGTGCCAGCAGTTACTCAGGGGGCGCGGTGGCCCAGTACTTC
.	TRBV11-2	TRBD1	TRBJ2-5	CASSFRGQAGETQYF	TGTGCCAGCAGCTTTCGGGGACAGGCTGGCGAGACCCAGTACTTC
.	TRBV5-4	TRBD1	TRBJ1-2	CASSLQTGDNYGYTF	TGTGCCAGCAGCTTACAGACAGGGGATAACTATGGCTACACCTTC
.	TRBV5-6	.	TRBJ1-1	CASSVGNRDTEAFF	TGTGCCAGCAGCGTGGGGAACAGGGACACTGAAGCTTTCTTT
.	TRBV6-5	.	TRBJ2-1	CASKRFANNEQFF	TGTGCCAGCAAAAGATTTGCGAACAATGAGCAGTTCTTC
.	TRBV4-1	TRBD1	TRBJ2-7	CASSQGIGQGDEQYF	TGCGCCAGCAGCCAAGGTATCGGACAGGGGGACGAGCAGTACTTC
.	TRBV29-1	TRBD1	TRBJ1-4	CSVDPGTGGEKLFF	TGCAGCGTCGATCCCGGGACAGGGGGCGAAAAACTGTTTTTT
.	TRBV5-5	.	TRBJ2-3	CASRFGGRGRSDTQYF	TGTGCCAGCAGGTTCGGTGGTCGGGGGAGATCAGATACGCAGTATTTT
.	TRBV7-9	.	TRBJ1-1	CASSLILGSEAFF	TGTGCCAGCAGCCTAATTCTCGGGTCTGAAGCTTTCTTT
once	TRBV5-6	.	TRBJ1-2	CASSLQTLSNYGYTF	TGTGCCAGCAGCTTACAGACACTTTCTAACTATGGCTACACCTTC
once	TRBV10-2	.	TRBJ2-2	CASKIGGTGELFF	TGCGCCAGCAAGATCGGGGGAACCGGGGAGCTGTTTTTT
.	TRBV6-4	TRBD2	TRBJ2-3	CASSDSTERGGADTQYF	TGTGCCAGCAGTGACTCGACCGAGCGGGGGGGCGCAGATACGCAGTATTTT